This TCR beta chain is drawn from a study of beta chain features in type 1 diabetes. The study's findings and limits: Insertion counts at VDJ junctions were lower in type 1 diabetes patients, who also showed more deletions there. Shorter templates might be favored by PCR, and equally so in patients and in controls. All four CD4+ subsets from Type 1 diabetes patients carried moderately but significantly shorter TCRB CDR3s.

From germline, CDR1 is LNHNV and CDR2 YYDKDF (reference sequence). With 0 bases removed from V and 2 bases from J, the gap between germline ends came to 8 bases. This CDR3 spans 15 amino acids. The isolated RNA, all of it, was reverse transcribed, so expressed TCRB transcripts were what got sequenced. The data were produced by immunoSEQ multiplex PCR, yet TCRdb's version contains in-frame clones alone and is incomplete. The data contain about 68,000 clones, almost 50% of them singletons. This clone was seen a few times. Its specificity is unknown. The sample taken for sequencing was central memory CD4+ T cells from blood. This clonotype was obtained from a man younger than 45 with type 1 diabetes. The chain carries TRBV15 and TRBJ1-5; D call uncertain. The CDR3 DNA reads TGTGCCACCAGCAGAGAAACCACAGGCAATCAGCCCCAGCATTTT. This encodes CATSRETTGNQPQHF.